The entry that follows covers one T cell receptor (beta chain) sequence. Only in-frame clones appear in the TCRdb table, and some are missing; sequencing was by immunoSEQ multiplex PCR. This sample has roughly 200,000 clones, with around 86% found just once. This specimen belongs to a study of blood T cell repertoires in COVID-19. While infection was still active, Seattle patients were enrolled and then followed longitudinally. Looked up from germline, CDR1 is LNHDA and CDR2 is SQIVND (reference sequence). Trimming cost V 3 bases and J 0 bases; bases outside gene matches: 6. The CDR3 consists of 16 residues.

The receptor was derived from a woman between 45 and 65 years old with COVID-19, enrolled during active disease. What was sequenced was peripheral blood. The rearrangement uses TRBV19 and TRBJ2-7; TRBD1 matches 9 bases. The CDR3 loop reads CASSILPGQGSYEQYV. Here the CDR3 DNA reads TGTGCCAGTAGTATTCTTCCGGGACAGGGCTCCTACGAGCAGTACGTC.